This record concerns one TCR beta chain sequence. Antigen unknown. Some clones are missing from TCRdb's copy, which holds only in-frame ones; the method was immunoSEQ multiplex PCR. The profile covers approximately 60,000 clones, with 85% to 90% appearing a single time and approximately 7% taken by the ten largest. The sample is drawn from a study of OX40 agonist ivuxolimab in advanced cancers. Study-wide findings and caveats: No determination was made of the antigen specificity of the expanded peripheral T cells.

V was clipped by 1 base and J by 2 bases, with 8 bases between them. Germline loops: CDR1 LNHNV, CDR2 YYDKDF (reference sequence). This CDR3 has 14 residues. This specimen was CD4+ or CD8+ T cells sorted from blood, taken in a trial of the OX40 agonist ivuxolimab. The clonotype comes from an adult with an advanced solid tumor such as melanoma, head and neck, liver or kidney cancer. The chain links TRBV15 to TRBJ2-5, with D uncertain. The CDR3 region is CATSRGAEQETQYF. CDR3 DNA: TGTGCCACCAGCAGAGGTGCTGAACAAGAGACCCAGTACTTC.